What follows are 8 T cell receptor beta chains derived from one specimen sequenced in a study of blood T cell repertoires in COVID-19. Method: immunoSEQ multiplex PCR; TCRdb's copy keeps in-frame clones and lacks some. The sample has hundreds of thousands of clones, more than 75% seen once. Specimen: peripheral blood. All receptors come from a woman aged 55-75 years who had recovered from COVID-19.

This chain links TRBV15 with TRBJ2-7; tentative D call: TRBD1 (5 bases). CDR1 LNHNV and CDR2 YYDKDF come from the germline V gene (reference sequence). CDR3 length: 14 residues. Trimming cost V 5 bases and J 0 bases, with 11 bases left between them. This chain's CDR3 is CATSLTENSYEQYF. CDR3 DNA: TGTGCCACCAGCTTGACAGAGAACTCCTACGAGCAGTACTTC.

This clone was recorded once. V and J are TRBV10-1 and TRBJ1-1; no definite D call. Looked up from germline, CDR1 is WNHNN and CDR2 is SYGVQD (reference sequence). CDR3 length: 8 amino acids. V lost 9 bases to trimming and J lost 11 bases, with 7 bases between them. The CDR3: CASRTAFF. The CDR3 region has the DNA TGCGCCAGTAGAACGGCTTTCTTT.

V is TRBV6-2 or TRBV6-3 and J is TRBJ1-5; no clear D gene. The CDR3 contains 16 residues. Deletions cut 0 bases from V and 0 bases from J, with 9 bases between. CDR1 MNHEY and CDR2 SVGEGT come from the germline V gene. The CDR3 here is CASSYSMGPSNQPQHF. CDR3 coding DNA: TGTGCCAGCAGTTACTCGATGGGCCCTAGCAATCAGCCCCAGCATTTT.

The chain joins TRBV15 to TRBJ1-2; TRBD1 matches 7 bases. Germline CDR1 is LNHNV and CDR2 is YYDKDF (reference sequence). The V segment lost 7 bases and the J segment 7 bases; nucleotides outside the gene matches: 21. The CDR3 contains 17 residues. The CDR3 DNA reads TGTGCCACCAACCTAGCGACAGGGACAGTGAGAGGCTCTGGCTACACCTTC. It codes for CATNLATGTVRGSGYTF.

This clone appeared a few times. The chain uses TRBV15 and TRBJ1-4; weak D call: TRBD1 (5 bases). The germline CDR1 and CDR2 sequences are LNHNV and YYDKDF (reference sequence). V dropped 6 bases and J dropped 8 bases, with 10 bases sitting between them. CDR3 length equals 12 residues. CDR3 residues: CATRGGEEKLFF. The CDR3 DNA sequence: TGTGCCACCAGGGGGGGGGAGGAAAAACTGTTTTTT.

In DNA form, the CDR3 reads TGCAGCGGGGTGGGACTAGCTGGAGATACGCAGTATTTT. This translates into CSGVGLAGDTQYF. The V call is TRBV29-1, the J call TRBJ2-3, with TRBD2 identical over 9 bases. The J segment lost 5 bases and the V segment lost 7 bases, leaving 7 bases of the junction unmatched. The CDR3 sequence is 13 residues long. From germline, CDR1 is SQVTM and CDR2 ANQGSEA.

The chain is built from TRBV3-1 (or the pseudogene TRBV3-2) and TRBJ1-4; a possible D gene is TRBD1 (5 bases). The CDR3 totals 15 residues. Germline loops: CDR1 LGHDT, CDR2 YNNKEL (reference sequence). The V gene lost 6 bases and the J gene lost 13 bases, with 24 bases spanning the gap. Written as DNA, the CDR3 is TGTGCCAGCAGTCCGGCCCCCGGGGGGAGAGAGAGACTGTTTTTT. This sequence encodes CASSPAPGGRERLFF.

The sample holds one count of this clone. The CDR3 loop reads CASSPLGDRDTDTQYF. The CDR3 DNA is TGCGCCAGCAGCCCCCTCGGGGACAGAGACACAGATACGCAGTATTTT. The chain couples TRBV4-1 to TRBJ2-3, with 7 bases identical to TRBD1. The germline gives CDR1 MGHRA, CDR2 YSYEKL. Unmatched junction bases numbered 9, after V lost 4 bases and J lost 2 bases. The length of the CDR3 is 16 residues.